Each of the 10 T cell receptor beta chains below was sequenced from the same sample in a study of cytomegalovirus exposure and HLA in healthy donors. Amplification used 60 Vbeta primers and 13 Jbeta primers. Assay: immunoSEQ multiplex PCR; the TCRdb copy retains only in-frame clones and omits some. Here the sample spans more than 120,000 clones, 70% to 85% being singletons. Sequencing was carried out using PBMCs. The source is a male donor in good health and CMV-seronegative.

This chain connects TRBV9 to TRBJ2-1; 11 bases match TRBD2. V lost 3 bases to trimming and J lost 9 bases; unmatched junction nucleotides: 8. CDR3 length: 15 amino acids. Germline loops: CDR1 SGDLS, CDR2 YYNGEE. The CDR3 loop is CASSAYLLAGVEQFF. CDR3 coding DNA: TGTGCCAGCAGCGCATACCTACTAGCGGGAGTTGAGCAGTTCTTC.

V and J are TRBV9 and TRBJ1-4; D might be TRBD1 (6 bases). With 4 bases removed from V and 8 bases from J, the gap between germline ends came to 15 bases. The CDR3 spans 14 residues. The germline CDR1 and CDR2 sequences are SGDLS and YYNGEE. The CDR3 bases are TGTGCCAGCAGCCCCCAGGGGCGAGGAGAAAAACTGTTTTTT. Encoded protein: CASSPQGRGEKLFF.

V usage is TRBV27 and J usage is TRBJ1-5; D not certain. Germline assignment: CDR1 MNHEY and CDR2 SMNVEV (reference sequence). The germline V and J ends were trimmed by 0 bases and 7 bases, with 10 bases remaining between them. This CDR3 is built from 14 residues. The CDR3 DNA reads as TGTGCCAGCAGTTTATCGGTAGCGGGGCAGCCCCAGCATTTT. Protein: CASSLSVAGQPQHF.

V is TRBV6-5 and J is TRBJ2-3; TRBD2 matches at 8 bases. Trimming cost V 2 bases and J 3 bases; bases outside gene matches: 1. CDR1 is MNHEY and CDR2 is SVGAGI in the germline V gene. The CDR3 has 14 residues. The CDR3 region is CASSYREGTDTQYF. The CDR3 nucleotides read TGTGCCAGCAGTTACCGGGAGGGGACAGATACGCAGTATTTT.

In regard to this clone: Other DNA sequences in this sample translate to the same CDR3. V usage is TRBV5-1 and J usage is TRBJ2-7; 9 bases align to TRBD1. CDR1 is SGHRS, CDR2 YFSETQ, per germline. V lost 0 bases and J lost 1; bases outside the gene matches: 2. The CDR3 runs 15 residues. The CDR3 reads CASSLAGTGSYEQYF. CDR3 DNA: TGCGCCAGCAGCTTGGCCGGGACAGGGTCCTACGAGCAGTACTTC. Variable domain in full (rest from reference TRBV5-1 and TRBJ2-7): KAGVTQTPRYLIKTRGQQVTLSCSPISGHRSVSWYQQTPGQGLQFLFEYFSETQRNKGNFPGRFSGRQFSNSRSEMNVSTLELGDSALYLCASSLAGTGSYEQYFGPGTRLTVT.

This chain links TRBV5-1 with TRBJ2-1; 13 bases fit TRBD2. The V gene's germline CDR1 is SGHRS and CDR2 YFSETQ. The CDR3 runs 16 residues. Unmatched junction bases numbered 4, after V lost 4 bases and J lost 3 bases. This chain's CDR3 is CASSRTSGSSYNEQFF. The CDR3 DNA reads TGCGCCAGCAGCAGGACTAGCGGGAGTAGCTACAATGAGCAGTTCTTC.

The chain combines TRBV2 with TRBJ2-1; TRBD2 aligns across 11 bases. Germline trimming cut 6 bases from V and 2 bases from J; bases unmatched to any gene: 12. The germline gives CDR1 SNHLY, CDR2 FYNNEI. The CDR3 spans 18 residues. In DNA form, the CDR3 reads TGTGCCAGCAGGCCCGCCGGGACTAGCGGAGCCACCTACAATGAGCAGTTCTTC. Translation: CASRPAGTSGATYNEQFF.

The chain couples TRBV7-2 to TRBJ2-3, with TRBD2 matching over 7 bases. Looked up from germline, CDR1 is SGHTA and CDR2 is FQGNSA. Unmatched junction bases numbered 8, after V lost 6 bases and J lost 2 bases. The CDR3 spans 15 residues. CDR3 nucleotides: TGTGCCAGCAGTCGTCTAGCGGTGCTCACAGATACGCAGTATTTT. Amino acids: CASSRLAVLTDTQYF.

The CDR3 protein is CASSLTGYEQYF. In nucleotides, the CDR3 is TGTGCCAGCAGCTTGACGGGCTACGAGCAGTACTTC. The chain couples TRBV11-2 to TRBJ2-7, with D uncertain. This CDR3 is built from 12 residues. The germline V and J ends were trimmed by 3 bases and 3 bases, with 6 bases remaining between them. Germline V gives CDR1 SGHAT, CDR2 FQNNGV.

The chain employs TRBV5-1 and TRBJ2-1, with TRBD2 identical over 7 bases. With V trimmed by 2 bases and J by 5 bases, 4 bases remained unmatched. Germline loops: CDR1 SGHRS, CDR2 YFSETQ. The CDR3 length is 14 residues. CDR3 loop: CASSLAGFDNEQFF. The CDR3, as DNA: TGCGCCAGCAGCTTAGCGGGGTTCGACAATGAGCAGTTCTTC. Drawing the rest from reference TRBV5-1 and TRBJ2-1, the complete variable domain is KAGVTQTPRYLIKTRGQQVTLSCSPISGHRSVSWYQQTPGQGLQFLFEYFSETQRNKGNFPGRFSGRQFSNSRSEMNVSTLELGDSALYLCASSLAGFDNEQFFGPGTRLTVL.